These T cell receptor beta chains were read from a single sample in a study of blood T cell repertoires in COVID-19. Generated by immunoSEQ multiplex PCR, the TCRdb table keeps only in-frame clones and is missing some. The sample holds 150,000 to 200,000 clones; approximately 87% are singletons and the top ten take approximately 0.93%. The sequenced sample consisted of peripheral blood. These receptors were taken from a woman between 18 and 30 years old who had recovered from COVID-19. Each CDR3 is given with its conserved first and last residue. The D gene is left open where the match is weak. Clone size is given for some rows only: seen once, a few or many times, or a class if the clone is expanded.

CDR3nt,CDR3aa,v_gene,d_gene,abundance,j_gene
TGTGCCACCGAAGGGGTGCACTATGGCTACACCTTC,CATEGVHYGYTF,TRBV19,.,.,TRBJ1-2
TGTGCCATCAGCTCGGGACAGGGTACATGGGGGGAGCTGTTTTTT,CAISSGQGTWGELFF,TRBV10-3,TRBD1,.,TRBJ2-2
TGTGCCAGTAGTCAGATGAGGGCAGATACGCAGTATTTT,CASSQMRADTQYF,TRBV19,.,.,TRBJ2-3
TGTGCCAGCAGTTACGAATATGCGGGGGGGCCGTTAGAGACCCAGTACTTC,CASSYEYAGGPLETQYF,TRBV6-2/TRBV6-3,TRBD2,.,TRBJ2-5
TGTGCCAGCAGTTTGAGCTCGTGGCAGCCCCAGCATTTT,CASSLSSWQPQHF,TRBV27,.,.,TRBJ1-5
TGTGCCAGCAGCTACCTCGGCAGGGTGACTGAAGCTTTCTTT,CASSYLGRVTEAFF,TRBV7-9,.,.,TRBJ1-1
TGTGCCAGCAGCTCCCTTATGGGGAGACGTGAAAAACTGTTTTTT,CASSSLMGRREKLFF,TRBV11-2,.,.,TRBJ1-4
TGTGCCAGAAAAAGTACAGGGGGCAATCAGCCCCAGCATTTT,CARKSTGGNQPQHF,TRBV27,TRBD1,.,TRBJ1-5
TGTGCCAGCAGCTTATACGGCGGGGAAGAGACCCAGTACTTC,CASSLYGGEETQYF,TRBV7-2,.,once,TRBJ2-5
TGTGCCAGCAGTGAATCTCTCCCAGGGGAAAGCAATCAGCCCCAGCATTTT,CASSESLPGESNQPQHF,TRBV25-1,.,.,TRBJ1-5
TGTGCCAGTAGTATAGTTCCAGGCCCCTACGAGCAGTACTTC,CASSIVPGPYEQYF,TRBV19,.,.,TRBJ2-7
TGTGCCAGCAGAAAGGACAGCCCTAGTGCTGAGCAGTTCTTC,CASRKDSPSAEQFF,TRBV6-4,.,.,TRBJ2-1
TGTGCCAGTGGATCGGGGGGGAACTCCTACGAGCAGTACTTC,CASGSGGNSYEQYF,TRBV19,TRBD2,.,TRBJ2-7
TGTGCCAGCAGCTTGGTTGGCGGGGCGACGCAGTATTTT,CASSLVGGATQYF,TRBV5-6,.,.,TRBJ2-3
TGTGCCAGCAGTCACATCCCCGACAGGGGTCAGCCCCAGCATTTT,CASSHIPDRGQPQHF,TRBV27,TRBD1,.,TRBJ1-5
TGTGCCAGCAGCTTGGGACAGGGGGCGGGAAACTATGGCTACACCTTC,CASSLGQGAGNYGYTF,TRBV5-4,TRBD1,.,TRBJ1-2
TGTGCCAGCAGCCCCAAAGGGGGAGGAAACACCATATATTTT,CASSPKGGGNTIYF,TRBV7-6,.,once,TRBJ1-3
TGTGCCAGCAACCAGGACTTTACTAGAGAGCAGTACTTC,CASNQDFTREQYF,TRBV6-5,.,.,TRBJ2-7
TGTGCCAGCAGCTTCTGGACTAGCGGAAACAATGAGCAGTTCTTC,CASSFWTSGNNEQFF,TRBV7-8,TRBD2,.,TRBJ2-1
TGTGCCAGCAGTGGACAGAAGGGAAACTATGGCTACACCTTC,CASSGQKGNYGYTF,TRBV6-1,.,.,TRBJ1-2
TGCGCCAGCAGTCAATCGGGCCTAGCGGGAGATTGGGAAGAGACCCAGTACTTC,CASSQSGLAGDWEETQYF,TRBV23-1,TRBD2,.,TRBJ2-5
TGTGCCAGCAGCCCTACAGGGGGCCCTTTCACTGAAGCTTTCTTT,CASSPTGGPFTEAFF,TRBV5-6,TRBD1,.,TRBJ1-1
TGTGCCAGCAGCCCGACAGGGGGGATCAATGAGCAGTTCTTC,CASSPTGGINEQFF,TRBV13,TRBD1,.,TRBJ2-1
TGCGCCAGCAGGGACGGGACAGGGGAAATGACTGAAGCTTTCTTT,CASRDGTGEMTEAFF,TRBV10-2,TRBD1,.,TRBJ1-1
TGTGCCAGCAGCTTAGCCCCAGGGAACCAAGGCTATGGCTACACCTTC,CASSLAPGNQGYGYTF,TRBV7-9,.,few,TRBJ1-2
TGTGCCAGCAGCTATCACCCCGGGGGGCCAGATACGCAGTATTTT,CASSYHPGGPDTQYF,TRBV9,.,.,TRBJ2-3
TGTGCCAGCTCCCCGGGACAGGGGGCTCGGTCCTACAATGAGCAGTTCTTC,CASSPGQGARSYNEQFF,TRBV18,TRBD1,.,TRBJ2-1
TGTGCCAGCAGCTTCTTGTCGGCAGGGAATCAGCCCCAGCATTTT,CASSFLSAGNQPQHF,TRBV7-2,.,.,TRBJ1-5
TGCGCCAGCAGCCAAGAAGGGGGATGGCGGGGGACCACAGATACGCAGTATTTT,CASSQEGGWRGTTDTQYF,TRBV4-3,.,.,TRBJ2-3
TGCGCCAGCAGCCGGACTAGCGGGACCACCGGGGAGCTGTTTTTT,CASSRTSGTTGELFF,TRBV4-1,TRBD2,.,TRBJ2-2
TGTGCCAGCAGCTTCTCGAACACTGAAGCTTTCTTT,CASSFSNTEAFF,TRBV12-1,.,.,TRBJ1-1
TGTGCCAGCAGCCAAGTGCCCGGAACAGATGCACTTAACTATGGCTACACCTTC,CASSQVPGTDALNYGYTF,TRBV4-2,.,.,TRBJ1-2
TGTGCCAGCAGTTCGGACAGCCAAGCTAACTATGGCTACACCTTC,CASSSDSQANYGYTF,TRBV6-5,.,.,TRBJ1-2
TGCGCCAGCAGCGCGTCGTCCGCCGGTATAGCAATGAACACTGAAGCTTTCTTT,CASSASSAGIAMNTEAFF,TRBV4-3,.,.,TRBJ1-1
TGTGCCAGCAGTTTAGGGACAGGGTGGGATGAGCAGTTCTTC,CASSLGTGWDEQFF,TRBV28,TRBD1,.,TRBJ2-1
TGTGCCAGCAGCCAACTCCGAAGGGGCAGGCCCCTGAAAACTGAAGCTTTCTTT,CASSQLRRGRPLKTEAFF,TRBV4-2,.,few,TRBJ1-1
TGTGCCAGCAGCCTGGGGGCGCTGGATGAAAAACTGTTTTTT,CASSLGALDEKLFF,TRBV25-1,.,.,TRBJ1-4
TGTGCCACCAGTGATTTAGCGAGCGGGAGTCCAAATGAGCAGTTCTTC,CATSDLASGSPNEQFF,TRBV24-1,TRBD2,.,TRBJ2-1
TGCGCCAGCAGCTCGGGGACAGTGTGGAGCGAGCAGTACTTC,CASSSGTVWSEQYF,TRBV5-1,TRBD1,.,TRBJ2-7
TGTGCCAGCTCCTCGACAGGGGGGGATGAAAAACTGTTTTTT,CASSSTGGDEKLFF,TRBV28,TRBD1,few,TRBJ1-4
TGTGCCAGCAGTTCGACTGATTCCTACGAGCAGTACTTC,CASSSTDSYEQYF,TRBV12-3/TRBV12-4,.,.,TRBJ2-7
TGTGCCAGCAGCTTGGGCCCCGGGACAGGGTTTGGCTACACCTTC,CASSLGPGTGFGYTF,TRBV5-4,TRBD1,.,TRBJ1-2
TGTGCCAGCAGTTTGACAGGGTTAAACATTCAGTACTTC,CASSLTGLNIQYF,TRBV27,TRBD1,.,TRBJ2-4
TGCGCCAGCAGTAAACAGGGGGCGAGCGGGGAGCTGTTTTTT,CASSKQGASGELFF,TRBV5-1,TRBD1,.,TRBJ2-2
TGTGCCAGCAGGACAGGGATGGCTAATGAAAAACTGTTTTTT,CASRTGMANEKLFF,TRBV7-9,TRBD1,.,TRBJ1-4
TGTGCCAGCTCACCACTGGGCGCCGGGGGTAACACCGGGGAGCTGTTTTTT,CASSPLGAGGNTGELFF,TRBV18,.,.,TRBJ2-2
TGTGCCAGCAGTTACGAACAATCCTATGGCTACACCTTC,CASSYEQSYGYTF,TRBV12-3/TRBV12-4,.,.,TRBJ1-2
TGTGCCAGCAGTTTATGGCAGGGTCCCTACGAGCAGTACTTC,CASSLWQGPYEQYF,TRBV27,.,.,TRBJ2-7
TGTGCCAGCAGCCGGGGGGGCACTGAAGCTTTCTTT,CASSRGGTEAFF,TRBV6-5,.,.,TRBJ1-1
TGCAGCGTTGAGGGGGGGACTGAAGCTTTCTTT,CSVEGGTEAFF,TRBV29-1,.,.,TRBJ1-1
TGTGCCATCAGTGAGTCTGGGGAGCATGAGCAGTTCTTC,CAISESGEHEQFF,TRBV10-3,.,.,TRBJ2-1